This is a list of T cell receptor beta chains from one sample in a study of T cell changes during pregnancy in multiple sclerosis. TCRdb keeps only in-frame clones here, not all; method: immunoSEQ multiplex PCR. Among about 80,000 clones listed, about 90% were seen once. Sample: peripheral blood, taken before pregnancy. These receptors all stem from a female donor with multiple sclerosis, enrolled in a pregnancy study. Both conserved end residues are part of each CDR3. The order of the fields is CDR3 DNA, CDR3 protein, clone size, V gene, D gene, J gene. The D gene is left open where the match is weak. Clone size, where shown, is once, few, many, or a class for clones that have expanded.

DNA: TGTGCCAGCAGTTCCGACAGGGCTGGGGCCAACGTCCTGACTTTC
CDR3: CASSSDRAGANVLTF
size: .
V: TRBV28
D: TRBD1
J: TRBJ2-6

DNA: TGTGCCAGCAGTGAATACCTCGGGACAGGGGTAGTAAATGAGCAGTTCTTC
CDR3: CASSEYLGTGVVNEQFF
size: .
V: TRBV25-1
D: TRBD1
J: TRBJ2-1

DNA: TGTGCCAGCAGCCAAGAAGGGTCTCGGGCGGGTGCTAGCACAGATACGCAGTATTTT
CDR3: CASSQEGSRAGASTDTQYF
size: .
V: TRBV4-2
D: .
J: TRBJ2-3

DNA: TGTGCCAGCAGCGAGGGGAGGGAGAGCACAGATACGCAGTATTTT
CDR3: CASSEGRESTDTQYF
size: .
V: TRBV9
D: TRBD2
J: TRBJ2-3

DNA: TGCGCCAGCAGCCCGGGACAGGGCGCGAGCTCTGGAAACACCATATATTTT
CDR3: CASSPGQGASSGNTIYF
size: once
V: TRBV5-1
D: TRBD1
J: TRBJ1-3

DNA: TGTGCCAGCCCACCGGGACAGGGACACTCTGGGGCCAACGTCCTGACTTTC
CDR3: CASPPGQGHSGANVLTF
size: .
V: TRBV7-9
D: TRBD1
J: TRBJ2-6

DNA: TGCGCCAGCACACACCGCCCCGACAGGTTGGGTGGCTACACCTTC
CDR3: CASTHRPDRLGGYTF
size: .
V: TRBV5-1
D: .
J: TRBJ1-2

DNA: TGTGCCAGCTCAGGGGGGCTAGCGGGAGCCGAGCAGTACTTC
CDR3: CASSGGLAGAEQYF
size: .
V: TRBV18
D: TRBD2
J: TRBJ2-7

DNA: TGCGCCAGCAGCTTGACAGCGGAAGAGACCCAGTACTTC
CDR3: CASSLTAEETQYF
size: .
V: TRBV5-1
D: .
J: TRBJ2-5

DNA: TGTGCCAGCAGCACGGGACTACCCACGAGAAACAATGAGCAGTTCTTC
CDR3: CASSTGLPTRNNEQFF
size: .
V: TRBV9
D: TRBD2
J: TRBJ2-1

DNA: TGTGCCAGCAGCCGTGGGACAGGGGGCGCGGGACGACAAGAGACCCAGTACTTC
CDR3: CASSRGTGGAGRQETQYF
size: once
V: TRBV9
D: TRBD1
J: TRBJ2-5

DNA: TGCGCCAGCAGCTTAAGGGCCGGGGTGACCGGGGAGCTGTTTTTT
CDR3: CASSLRAGVTGELFF
size: .
V: TRBV5-1
D: .
J: TRBJ2-2

DNA: TGTGCCAGCAAAGGGGGAGATGTGTACAATGAGCAGTTCTTC
CDR3: CASKGGDVYNEQFF
size: .
V: TRBV28
D: .
J: TRBJ2-1

DNA: TGCGCCAGCAGCCACCGGCCTCCCGGACTACAAGAGACCCAGTACTTC
CDR3: CASSHRPPGLQETQYF
size: .
V: TRBV4-1
D: .
J: TRBJ2-5

DNA: TGTGCCTGGCAGCACACTACATCTAACTATGGCTACACCTTC
CDR3: CAWQHTTSNYGYTF
size: .
V: TRBV30
D: .
J: TRBJ1-2

DNA: TGTGCCAGCAGACTAGCGGGAGGGCCCTCGAATGAGCAGTTCTTC
CDR3: CASRLAGGPSNEQFF
size: .
V: TRBV27
D: TRBD2
J: TRBJ2-1

DNA: TGTGCCAGCTCACCAGACCCGGGAAACGTCCAGCCCCAGCATTTT
CDR3: CASSPDPGNVQPQHF
size: .
V: TRBV18
D: .
J: TRBJ1-5

DNA: TGTGCCAGCAGCGTCCTAACGGGAGGGGTCACAGATACGCAGTATTTT
CDR3: CASSVLTGGVTDTQYF
size: .
V: TRBV9
D: TRBD2
J: TRBJ2-3

DNA: TGTGCCACCAGCCTCCTAGCGGGAGCAGATACGCAGTATTTT
CDR3: CATSLLAGADTQYF
size: .
V: TRBV27
D: TRBD2
J: TRBJ2-3

DNA: TGTGCCATCAGTGATGGAAGAGAAAGGTCGGGCCAAGAGACCCAGTACTTC
CDR3: CAISDGRERSGQETQYF
size: .
V: TRBV10-3
D: .
J: TRBJ2-5

DNA: TGTGCCAGCAGGGACTACAACTACGAGCAGTACTTC
CDR3: CASRDYNYEQYF
size: once
V: TRBV28
D: .
J: TRBJ2-7

DNA: TGTGCCAGCAGCTTAGGTTCTCTCCCGGACTATGGCTACACCTTC
CDR3: CASSLGSLPDYGYTF
size: .
V: TRBV7-2
D: .
J: TRBJ1-2

DNA: TGTGCCACCTCCGGAAGTGACTTTCGATCCGAGCAGTACTTC
CDR3: CATSGSDFRSEQYF
size: .
V: TRBV19
D: .
J: TRBJ2-7

DNA: TGTGCCAGCAGTGAAGGGGCAGGGCGCTACGAGCAGTACTTC
CDR3: CASSEGAGRYEQYF
size: .
V: TRBV6-1
D: .
J: TRBJ2-7

DNA: TGTGCCAGCAGCGTAGATAGAGGGGGCCCGGGGGCAACTAATGAAAAACTGTTTTTT
CDR3: CASSVDRGGPGATNEKLFF
size: .
V: TRBV9
D: TRBD1
J: TRBJ1-4

DNA: TGTGCCAGCAGCTTATCCCGAGGGGGAGGGCAGATCGATGAGCAGTTCTTC
CDR3: CASSLSRGGGQIDEQFF
size: .
V: TRBV7-3
D: .
J: TRBJ2-1

DNA: TGCGCCAGCAGCCACTCTAGCGGGTCCTACAATGAGCAGTTCTTC
CDR3: CASSHSSGSYNEQFF
size: .
V: TRBV4-1
D: TRBD2
J: TRBJ2-1

DNA: TGTGCCAGTAGTAGACTAGCGGGAGCGGATACGCAGTATTTT
CDR3: CASSRLAGADTQYF
size: .
V: TRBV19
D: TRBD2
J: TRBJ2-3

DNA: TGTGCCAGCAGCCAGGAACTGACTTTCGGTGATACTGAAGCTTTCTTT
CDR3: CASSQELTFGDTEAFF
size: .
V: TRBV14
D: .
J: TRBJ1-1

DNA: TGTGCCAGCAGTTTAGTTATGGGTGGTAGCGGAGAGACCCAGTACTTC
CDR3: CASSLVMGGSGETQYF
size: .
V: TRBV28
D: .
J: TRBJ2-5

DNA: TGTGCCAGCAGCCCTCCGGGACAGTTCTACGAGCAGTACTTC
CDR3: CASSPPGQFYEQYF
size: .
V: TRBV28
D: TRBD1
J: TRBJ2-7

DNA: TGTGCCAGCAGCTTAGGAATTTTTGTGGGAGCCGGGGGGGAGCAGTACTTC
CDR3: CASSLGIFVGAGGEQYF
size: .
V: TRBV11-3
D: TRBD2
J: TRBJ2-7

DNA: TGTGCCAGCAGCTTAAGTCTAGCTGCAAGCACCGGGGAGCTGTTTTTT
CDR3: CASSLSLAASTGELFF
size: .
V: TRBV7-3
D: .
J: TRBJ2-2

DNA: TGTGCCAGCTCAGCAGACAGGGGAACCTACAATGAGCAGTTCTTC
CDR3: CASSADRGTYNEQFF
size: .
V: TRBV18
D: TRBD1
J: TRBJ2-1

DNA: TGTGCCAGCAGCTTAGGGACTAGCGGTAACATTCAGTACTTC
CDR3: CASSLGTSGNIQYF
size: .
V: TRBV7-8
D: TRBD2
J: TRBJ2-4

DNA: TGCGCCAGCAGCGAGAAAGTAACTAGCGGGAGGGCCTACGAGCAGTACTTC
CDR3: CASSEKVTSGRAYEQYF
size: .
V: TRBV5-1
D: TRBD2
J: TRBJ2-7

DNA: TGCGCCAGCAGCTTGGGGACAGACAAAAACATTCAGTACTTC
CDR3: CASSLGTDKNIQYF
size: .
V: TRBV5-1
D: .
J: TRBJ2-4

DNA: TGCAGCGCCCCCGGGACAGGGGCACCTGGCTACACCTTC
CDR3: CSAPGTGAPGYTF
size: .
V: TRBV29-1
D: TRBD1
J: TRBJ1-2

DNA: TGTGCCAGCAGCCCCGACGTAGTCGCGAGGGGGCTATATGGCTACACCTTC
CDR3: CASSPDVVARGLYGYTF
size: .
V: TRBV5-5
D: TRBD1
J: TRBJ1-2

DNA: TGCGCCAGCAGCCAAGTGGGACTGTCGCAGTACAACTATGGCTACACCTTC
CDR3: CASSQVGLSQYNYGYTF
size: once
V: TRBV4-1
D: .
J: TRBJ1-2

DNA: TGTGCCAGCAGTTCCCCGAGGGGGCCCGGATTCGGGGATACGCAGTATTTT
CDR3: CASSSPRGPGFGDTQYF
size: .
V: TRBV28
D: TRBD1
J: TRBJ2-3

DNA: TGTGCCAGTCTAGCCTGGACAGGGGGCCGGAAGACCCAGTACTTC
CDR3: CASLAWTGGRKTQYF
size: .
V: TRBV6-1
D: TRBD1
J: TRBJ2-5

DNA: TGTGCCAGCAGCGTAGGCCACGGAGGGAAAGAGACCCAGTACTTC
CDR3: CASSVGHGGKETQYF
size: .
V: TRBV9
D: .
J: TRBJ2-5

DNA: TGTGCCAGCACCAGACTAGCGGGAGGATCCGAGCAGTACTTC
CDR3: CASTRLAGGSEQYF
size: few
V: TRBV7-9
D: TRBD2
J: TRBJ2-7

DNA: TGTGCCAGCAGGGCCCCGTCACCCTCCTACGAGCAGTACTTC
CDR3: CASRAPSPSYEQYF
size: .
V: TRBV6-1
D: .
J: TRBJ2-7

DNA: TGTGCCAGCGGCAACCGGGGGACAGGGATCAATCAGCCCCAGCATTTT
CDR3: CASGNRGTGINQPQHF
size: .
V: TRBV28
D: TRBD1
J: TRBJ1-5

DNA: TGTGCCAGCAGCAGCGGGAGCGTAAATGAGCAGTTCTTC
CDR3: CASSSGSVNEQFF
size: .
V: TRBV7-9
D: TRBD2
J: TRBJ2-1

DNA: TGCGCCAGCAGCCTGGACGGTATCTCTGGAAACACCATATATTTT
CDR3: CASSLDGISGNTIYF
size: .
V: TRBV5-1
D: .
J: TRBJ1-3

DNA: TGCGCCAGCAGCCATATCCGGGACTTTGAGCACACCGGGGAGCTGTTTTTT
CDR3: CASSHIRDFEHTGELFF
size: .
V: TRBV4-1
D: .
J: TRBJ2-2

DNA: TGTGCCAGCAGTCCCCCCGGGACTGCGCCCTACGAGCAGTACTTC
CDR3: CASSPPGTAPYEQYF
size: .
V: TRBV27
D: .
J: TRBJ2-7

DNA: TGTGCCAGCAGCCAAGAGGTGCCTAGTCAAAGCGAGCAGTTCTTC
CDR3: CASSQEVPSQSEQFF
size: .
V: TRBV4-2
D: .
J: TRBJ2-1

DNA: TGTGCCAGCAGCCCGGACAGGGGGTCCTACGAGCAGTACTTC
CDR3: CASSPDRGSYEQYF
size: .
V: TRBV5-6
D: TRBD1
J: TRBJ2-7

DNA: TGTGCCAGTAGTATAGTATCCGATCAGCCCCAGCATTTT
CDR3: CASSIVSDQPQHF
size: .
V: TRBV19
D: .
J: TRBJ1-5

DNA: TGTGCCAGCAGTGCAGGGACTAGCGGGCCCGAGCAGTACTTC
CDR3: CASSAGTSGPEQYF
size: .
V: TRBV6-6
D: TRBD2
J: TRBJ2-7

DNA: TGTGCCAGCTCACCAGCCTGGGACAACACAGATACGCAGTATTTT
CDR3: CASSPAWDNTDTQYF
size: .
V: TRBV18
D: .
J: TRBJ2-3

DNA: TGTGCCAGCAGCATAGGGACTCGTAACTCTGGGGCCAACGTCCTGACTTTC
CDR3: CASSIGTRNSGANVLTF
size: .
V: TRBV9
D: .
J: TRBJ2-6

DNA: TGTGCCAGCCAGAGCACTAGGGGGCTAGGCTATGGCTACACCTTC
CDR3: CASQSTRGLGYGYTF
size: .
V: TRBV6-5
D: TRBD1
J: TRBJ1-2